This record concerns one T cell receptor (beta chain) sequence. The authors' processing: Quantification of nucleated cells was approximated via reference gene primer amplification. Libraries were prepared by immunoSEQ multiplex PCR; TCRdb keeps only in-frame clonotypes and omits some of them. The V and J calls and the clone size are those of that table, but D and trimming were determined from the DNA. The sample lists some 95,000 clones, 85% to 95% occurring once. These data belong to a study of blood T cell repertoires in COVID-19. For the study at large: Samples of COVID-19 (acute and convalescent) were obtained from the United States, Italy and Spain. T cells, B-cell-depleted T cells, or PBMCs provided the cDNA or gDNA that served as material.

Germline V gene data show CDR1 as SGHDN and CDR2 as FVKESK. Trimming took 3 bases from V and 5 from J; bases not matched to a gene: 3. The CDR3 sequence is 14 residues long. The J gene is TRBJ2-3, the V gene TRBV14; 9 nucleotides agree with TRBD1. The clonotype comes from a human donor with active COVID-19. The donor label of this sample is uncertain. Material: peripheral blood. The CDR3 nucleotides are TGTGCCAGCAGCCAGAGACAGGGGGGAGATACGCAGTATTTT. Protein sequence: CASSQRQGGDTQYF.